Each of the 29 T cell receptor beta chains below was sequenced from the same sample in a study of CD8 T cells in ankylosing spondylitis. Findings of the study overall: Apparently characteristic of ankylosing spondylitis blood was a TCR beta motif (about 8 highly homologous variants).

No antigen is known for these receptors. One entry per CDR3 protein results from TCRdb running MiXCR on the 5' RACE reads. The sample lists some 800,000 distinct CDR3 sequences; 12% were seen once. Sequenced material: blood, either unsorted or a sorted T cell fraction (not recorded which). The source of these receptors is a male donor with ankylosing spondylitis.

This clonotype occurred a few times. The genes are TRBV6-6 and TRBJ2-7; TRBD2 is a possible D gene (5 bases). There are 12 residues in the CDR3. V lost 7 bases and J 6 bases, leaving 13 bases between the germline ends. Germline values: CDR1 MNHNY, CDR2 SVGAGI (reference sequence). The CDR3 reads CASMRVVREQYF. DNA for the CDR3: TGTGCCAGCATGAGGGTCGTCCGCGAGCAGTACTTC.

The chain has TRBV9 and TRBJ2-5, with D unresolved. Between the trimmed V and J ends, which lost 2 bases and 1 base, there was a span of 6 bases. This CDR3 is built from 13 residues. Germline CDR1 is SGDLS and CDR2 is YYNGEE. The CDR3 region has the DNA TGTGCCAGCAGCGTGGACCGCCAAGAGACCCAGTACTTC. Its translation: CASSVDRQETQYF.

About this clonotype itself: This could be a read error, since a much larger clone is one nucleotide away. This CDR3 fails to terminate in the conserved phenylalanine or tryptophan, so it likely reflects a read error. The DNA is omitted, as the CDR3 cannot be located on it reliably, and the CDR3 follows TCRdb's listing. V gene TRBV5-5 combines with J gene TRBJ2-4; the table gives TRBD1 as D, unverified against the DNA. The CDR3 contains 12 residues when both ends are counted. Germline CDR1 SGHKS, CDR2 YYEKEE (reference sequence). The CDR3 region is CASSFRDRNEDL.

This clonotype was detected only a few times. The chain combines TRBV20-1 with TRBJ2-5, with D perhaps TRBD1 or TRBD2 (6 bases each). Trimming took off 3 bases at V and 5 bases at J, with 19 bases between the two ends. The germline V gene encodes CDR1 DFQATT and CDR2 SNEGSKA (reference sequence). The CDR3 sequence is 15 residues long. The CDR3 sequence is CSASPLGGTWETQYF. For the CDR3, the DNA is TGCAGTGCTAGCCCCTTAGGGGGGACGTGGGAGACCCAGTACTTC.

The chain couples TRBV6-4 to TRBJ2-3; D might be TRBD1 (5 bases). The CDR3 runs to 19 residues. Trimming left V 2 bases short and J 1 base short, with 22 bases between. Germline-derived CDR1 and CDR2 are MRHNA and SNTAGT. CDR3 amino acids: CASSDDSESHPPCTDTQYF. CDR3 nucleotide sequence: TGTGCCAGCAGTGACGACAGTGAGTCACACCCGCCGTGCACAGATACGCAGTATTTT.

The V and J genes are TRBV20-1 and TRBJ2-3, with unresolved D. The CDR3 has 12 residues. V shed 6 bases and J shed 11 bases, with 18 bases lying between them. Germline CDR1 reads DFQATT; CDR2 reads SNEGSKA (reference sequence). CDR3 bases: TGCAGTGCCACATACGGCTCCCTAAAGCAGTATTTT. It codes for CSATYGSLKQYF.

This CDR3 is CAISELGSNSPLHF. CDR3 DNA: TGTGCCATCAGTGAATTGGGCAGTAACTCACCCCTCCACTTT. This chain uses TRBV10-3 with TRBJ1-6; D is ambiguous. The CDR3 is 14 amino acids. The germline gives CDR1 ENHRY, CDR2 SYGVKD. Trimming stripped 3 bases from V and 10 bases from J, with 13 bases between.

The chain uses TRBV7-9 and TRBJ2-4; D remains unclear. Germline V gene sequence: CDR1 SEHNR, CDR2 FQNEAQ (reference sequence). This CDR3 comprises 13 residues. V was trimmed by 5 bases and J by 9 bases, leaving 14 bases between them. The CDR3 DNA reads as TGTGCCAGCAGCCAGTTTAGTTCCGGCATTCAGTACTTC. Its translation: CASSQFSSGIQYF.

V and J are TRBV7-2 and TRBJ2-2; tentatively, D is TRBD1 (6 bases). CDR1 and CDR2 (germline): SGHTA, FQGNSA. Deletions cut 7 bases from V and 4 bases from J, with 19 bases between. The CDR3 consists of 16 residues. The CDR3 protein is CASTPTSGQTTGELFF. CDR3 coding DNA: TGTGCCAGCACCCCCACCTCGGGACAAACCACCGGGGAGCTGTTTTTT. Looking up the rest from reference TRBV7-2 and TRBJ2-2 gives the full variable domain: GAGVSQSPSNKVTEKGKDVELRCDPISGHTALYWYRQSLGQGLEFLIYFQGNSAPDKSGLPSDRFSAERTGGSVSTLTIQRTQQEDSAVYLCASTPTSGQTTGELFFGEGSRLTVL.

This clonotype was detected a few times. CDR3 protein: CSARPAVNEKLFF. The CDR3 DNA reads TGCAGCGCCCGGCCGGCCGTTAATGAAAAACTGTTTTTT. V and J are TRBV29-1 and TRBJ1-4; the D is unclear. CDR3 length: 13 amino acids. Trimming pared 7 bases from V and 4 bases from J, leaving 13 bases between. Germline CDR1 and CDR2: SQVTM and ANQGSEA.

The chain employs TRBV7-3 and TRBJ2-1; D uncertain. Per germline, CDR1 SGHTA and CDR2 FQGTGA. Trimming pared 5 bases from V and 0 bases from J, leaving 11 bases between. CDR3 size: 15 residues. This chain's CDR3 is CASSRLLSSYNEQFF. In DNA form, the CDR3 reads TGTGCCAGCAGCCGTTTACTAAGCTCCTACAATGAGCAGTTCTTC. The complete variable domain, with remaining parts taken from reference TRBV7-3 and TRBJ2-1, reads GAGVSQTPSNKVTEKGKYVELRCDPISGHTALYWYRQSLGQGPEFLIYFQGTGAADDSGLPNDRFFAVRPEGSVSTLKIQRTERGDSAVYLCASSRLLSSYNEQFFGPGTRLTVL.

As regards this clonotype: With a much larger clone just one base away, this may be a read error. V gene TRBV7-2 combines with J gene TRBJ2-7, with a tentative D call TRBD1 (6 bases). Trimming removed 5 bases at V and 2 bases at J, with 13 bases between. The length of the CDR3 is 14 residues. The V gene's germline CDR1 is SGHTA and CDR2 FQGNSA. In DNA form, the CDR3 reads TGTGCCAGCAGCGTTACAGGGAGCACCTACGAGCAGTACTTC. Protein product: CASSVTGSTYEQYF.

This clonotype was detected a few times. The CDR3 DNA follows: TGTGCCAGCAGGGAGGCGAGCTCCTATAATTCACCCCTCCACTTT. This encodes CASREASSYNSPLHF. The chain has TRBV7-2 and TRBJ1-6; no clear D gene. The germline V gene encodes CDR1 SGHTA and CDR2 FQGNSA. Trimming shortened V by 6 bases and J by 0 bases, and 9 bases separated the two germline ends. The CDR3 is 15 residues long. The complete variable domain, with remaining parts taken from reference TRBV7-2 and TRBJ1-6, reads GAGVSQSPSNKVTEKGKDVELRCDPISGHTALYWYRQSLGQGLEFLIYFQGNSAPDKSGLPSDRFSAERTGGSVSTLTIQRTQQEDSAVYLCASREASSYNSPLHFGNGTRLTVT.

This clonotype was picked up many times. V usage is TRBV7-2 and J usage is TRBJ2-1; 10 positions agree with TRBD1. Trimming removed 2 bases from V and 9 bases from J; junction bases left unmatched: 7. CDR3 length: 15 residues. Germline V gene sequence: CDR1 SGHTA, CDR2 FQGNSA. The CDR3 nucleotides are TGTGCCAGCAGCTTACGTCGGACAGGGGGACGTGAGCAGTTCTTC. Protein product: CASSLRRTGGREQFF.

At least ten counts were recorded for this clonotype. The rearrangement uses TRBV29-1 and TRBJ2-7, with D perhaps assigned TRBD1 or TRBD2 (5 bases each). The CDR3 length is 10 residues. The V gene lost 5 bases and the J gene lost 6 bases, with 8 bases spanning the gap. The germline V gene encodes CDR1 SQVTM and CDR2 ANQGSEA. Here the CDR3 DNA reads TGCAGCGTTCTTGGGACCGAGCAGTACTTC. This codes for CSVLGTEQYF.

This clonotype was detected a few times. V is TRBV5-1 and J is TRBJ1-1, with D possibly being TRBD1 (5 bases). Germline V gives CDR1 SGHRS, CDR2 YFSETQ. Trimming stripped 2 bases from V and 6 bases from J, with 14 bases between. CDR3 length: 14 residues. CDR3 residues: CASSFGRDVAEAFF. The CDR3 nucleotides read TGCGCCAGCAGCTTCGGCAGGGACGTCGCTGAAGCTTTCTTT. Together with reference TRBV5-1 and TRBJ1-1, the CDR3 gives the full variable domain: KAGVTQTPRYLIKTRGQQVTLSCSPISGHRSVSWYQQTPGQGLQFLFEYFSETQRNKGNFPGRFSGRQFSNSRSEMNVSTLELGDSALYLCASSFGRDVAEAFFGQGTRLTVV.

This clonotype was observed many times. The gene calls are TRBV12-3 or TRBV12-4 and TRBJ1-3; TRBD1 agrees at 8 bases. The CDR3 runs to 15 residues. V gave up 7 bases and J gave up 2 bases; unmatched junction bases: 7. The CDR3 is CASTKQGATGNTIYF. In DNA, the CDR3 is TGTGCCAGCACCAAGCAGGGGGCGACTGGAAACACCATATATTTT.

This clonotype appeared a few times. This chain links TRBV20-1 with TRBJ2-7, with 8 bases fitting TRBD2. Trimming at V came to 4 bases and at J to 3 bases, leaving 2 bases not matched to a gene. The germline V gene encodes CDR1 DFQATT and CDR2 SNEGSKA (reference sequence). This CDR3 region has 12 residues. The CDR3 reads CSATTSGYEQYF. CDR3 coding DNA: TGCAGTGCTACCACTAGCGGCTACGAGCAGTACTTC.

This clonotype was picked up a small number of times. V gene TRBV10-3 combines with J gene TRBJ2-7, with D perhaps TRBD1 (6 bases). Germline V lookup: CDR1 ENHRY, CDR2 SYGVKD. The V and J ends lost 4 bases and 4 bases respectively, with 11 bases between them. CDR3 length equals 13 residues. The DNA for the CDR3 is TGTGCCATCAGTGCCCCGACAGGTTACGAGCAGTACTTC. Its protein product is CAISAPTGYEQYF.

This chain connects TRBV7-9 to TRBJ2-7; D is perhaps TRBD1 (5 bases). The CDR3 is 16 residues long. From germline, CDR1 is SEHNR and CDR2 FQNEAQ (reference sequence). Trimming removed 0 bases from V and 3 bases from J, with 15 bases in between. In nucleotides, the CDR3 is TGTGCCAGCAGCTTAGCCATCGCGCCGGACATCTACGAGCAGTACTTC. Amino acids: CASSLAIAPDIYEQYF.

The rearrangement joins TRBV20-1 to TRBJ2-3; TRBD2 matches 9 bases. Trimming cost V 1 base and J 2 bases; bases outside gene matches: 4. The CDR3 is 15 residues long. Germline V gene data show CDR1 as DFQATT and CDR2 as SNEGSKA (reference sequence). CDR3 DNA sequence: TGCAGTGCTAGAGTAGCTAGCGGGGCCACAGATACGCAGTATTTT. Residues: CSARVASGATDTQYF.

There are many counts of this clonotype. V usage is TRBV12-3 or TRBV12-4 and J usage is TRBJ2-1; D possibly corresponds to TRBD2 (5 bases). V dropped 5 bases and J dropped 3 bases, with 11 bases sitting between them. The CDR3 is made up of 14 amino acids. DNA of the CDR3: TGTGCCAGCAGTCCCCGGGGATTCTACAATGAGCAGTTCTTC. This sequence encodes CASSPRGFYNEQFF.

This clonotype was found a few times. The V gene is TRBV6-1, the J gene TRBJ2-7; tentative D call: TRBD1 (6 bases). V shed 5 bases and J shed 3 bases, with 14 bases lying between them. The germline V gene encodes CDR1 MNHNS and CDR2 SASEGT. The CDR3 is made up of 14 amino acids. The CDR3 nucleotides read TGTGCCAGCAGTACCGCCGGGACATTCTACGAGCAGTACTTC. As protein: CASSTAGTFYEQYF.

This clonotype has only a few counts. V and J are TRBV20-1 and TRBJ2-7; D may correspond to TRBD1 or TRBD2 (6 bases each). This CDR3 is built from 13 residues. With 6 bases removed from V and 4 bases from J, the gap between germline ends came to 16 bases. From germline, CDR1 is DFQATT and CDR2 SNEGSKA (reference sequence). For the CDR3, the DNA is TGCAGTGCCGGCCGGATAGGGGGGTACGAGCAGTACTTC. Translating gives CSAGRIGGYEQYF.

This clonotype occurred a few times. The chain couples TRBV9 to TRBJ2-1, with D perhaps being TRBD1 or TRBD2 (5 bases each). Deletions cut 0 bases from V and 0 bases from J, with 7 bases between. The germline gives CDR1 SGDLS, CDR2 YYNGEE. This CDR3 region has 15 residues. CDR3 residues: CASSVVRGSYNEQFF. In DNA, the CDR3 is TGTGCCAGCAGCGTAGTGAGGGGCTCCTACAATGAGCAGTTCTTC.

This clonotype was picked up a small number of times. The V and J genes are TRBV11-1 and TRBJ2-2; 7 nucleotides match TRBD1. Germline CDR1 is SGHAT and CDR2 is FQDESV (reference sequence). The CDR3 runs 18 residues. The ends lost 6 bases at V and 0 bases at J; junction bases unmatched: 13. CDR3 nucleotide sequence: TGTGCCAGCAGTTTACCGACAGGGTGGTGGACGAACACCGGGGAGCTGTTTTTT. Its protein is CASSLPTGWWTNTGELFF.

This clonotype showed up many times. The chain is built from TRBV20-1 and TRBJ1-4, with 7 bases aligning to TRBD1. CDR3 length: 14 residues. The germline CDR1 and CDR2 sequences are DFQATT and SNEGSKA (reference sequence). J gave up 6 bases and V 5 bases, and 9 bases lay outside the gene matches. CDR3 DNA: TGCAGTGCTCTTGGAGGGGGCGGTCATGAAAAACTGTTTTTT. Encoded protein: CSALGGGGHEKLFF.

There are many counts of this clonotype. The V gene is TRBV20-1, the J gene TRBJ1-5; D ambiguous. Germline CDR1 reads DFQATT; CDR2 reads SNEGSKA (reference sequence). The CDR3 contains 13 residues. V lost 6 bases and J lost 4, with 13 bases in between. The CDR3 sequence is CSAVKGGNQPQHF. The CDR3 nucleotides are TGCAGTGCCGTTAAGGGAGGAAATCAGCCCCAGCATTTT.

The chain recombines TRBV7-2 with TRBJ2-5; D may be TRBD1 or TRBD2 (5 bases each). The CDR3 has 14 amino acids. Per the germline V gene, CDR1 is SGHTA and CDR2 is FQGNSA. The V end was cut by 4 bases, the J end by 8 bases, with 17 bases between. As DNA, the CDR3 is TGTGCCAGCAGCTCCCCGTTTCGAGGGGCAACCCAGTACTTC. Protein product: CASSSPFRGATQYF.